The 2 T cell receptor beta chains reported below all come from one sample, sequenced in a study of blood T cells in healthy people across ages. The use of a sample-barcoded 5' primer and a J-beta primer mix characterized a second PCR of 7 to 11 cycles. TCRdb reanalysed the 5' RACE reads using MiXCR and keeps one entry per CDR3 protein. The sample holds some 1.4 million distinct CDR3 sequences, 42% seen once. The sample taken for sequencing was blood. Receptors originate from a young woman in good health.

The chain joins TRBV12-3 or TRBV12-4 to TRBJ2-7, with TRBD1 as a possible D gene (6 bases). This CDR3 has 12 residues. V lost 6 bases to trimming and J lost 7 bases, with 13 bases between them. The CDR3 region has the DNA TGTGCCAGCAGGGGGGCGGGTTCGGAGCAGTACTTC. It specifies CASRGAGSEQYF.

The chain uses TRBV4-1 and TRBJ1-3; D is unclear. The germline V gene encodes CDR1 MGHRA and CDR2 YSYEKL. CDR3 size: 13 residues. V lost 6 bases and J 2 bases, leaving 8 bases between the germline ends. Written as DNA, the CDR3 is TGCGCCAGCAGGTCAACGCCTGGAAACACCATATATTTT. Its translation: CASRSTPGNTIYF.